A single TCR beta chain is shown here with its context. This sample stems from a study of control samples from healthy donors and cancer patients. V was pared by 4 bases and J by 0 bases, with 7 bases of the junction left unmatched. The length of the CDR3 is 17 residues. CDR1 and CDR2 from the germline V gene are SGHNT and YYREEE (reference sequence). Profiling relied on immunoSEQ multiplex PCR, and the TCRdb table lists in-frame clones only, not all of them. The repertoire consists of fewer than 120,000 clones, with 88% occurring once and the leading ten covering around 4%. The TCR originated in a woman aged 55-75 years with lung cancer. Sequenced material: PBMCs. This chain links TRBV5-4 with TRBJ1-6, with 7 bases aligning to TRBD1. CDR3 sequence: CASSRRAGGSYNSPLHF. As DNA, the CDR3 is TGTGCCAGCAGCCGGAGGGCAGGGGGCTCCTATAATTCACCCCTCCACTTT.